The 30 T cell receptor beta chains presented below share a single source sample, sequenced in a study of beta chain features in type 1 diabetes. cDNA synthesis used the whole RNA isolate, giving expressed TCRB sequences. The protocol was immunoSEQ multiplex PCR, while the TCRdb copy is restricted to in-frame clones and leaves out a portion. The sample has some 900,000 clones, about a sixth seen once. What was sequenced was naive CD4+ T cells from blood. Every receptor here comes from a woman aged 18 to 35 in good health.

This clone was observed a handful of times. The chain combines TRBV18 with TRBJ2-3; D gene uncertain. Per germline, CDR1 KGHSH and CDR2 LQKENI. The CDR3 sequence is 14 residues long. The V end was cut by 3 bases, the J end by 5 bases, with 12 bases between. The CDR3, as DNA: TGTGCCAGCTCACCCTTCTCCCAAATAGATACGCAGTATTTT. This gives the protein CASSPFSQIDTQYF. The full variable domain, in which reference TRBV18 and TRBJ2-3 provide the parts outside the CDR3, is NAGVMQNPRHLVRRRGQEARLRCSPMKGHSHVYWYRQLPEEGLKFMVYLQKENIIDESGMPKERFSAEFPKEGPSILRIQQVVRGDSAAYFCASSPFSQIDTQYFGPGTRLTVL.

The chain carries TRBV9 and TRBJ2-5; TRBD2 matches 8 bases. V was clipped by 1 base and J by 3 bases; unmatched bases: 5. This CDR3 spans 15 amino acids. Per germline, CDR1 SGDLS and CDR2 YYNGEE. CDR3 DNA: TGTGCCAGCAGCGTAATAGCGGGATTCAAAGAGACCCAGTACTTC. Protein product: CASSVIAGFKETQYF.

CDR3 loop: CASRSYREETQYF. In DNA form, the CDR3 reads TGTGCCAGCAGATCATACAGGGAAGAGACCCAGTACTTC. The chain joins TRBV6-6 to TRBJ2-5, with D maybe TRBD1 (6 bases). This CDR3 has 13 amino acids. The germline gives CDR1 MNHNY, CDR2 SVGAGI (reference sequence). Trimming stripped 6 bases from V and 3 bases from J, with 11 bases between.

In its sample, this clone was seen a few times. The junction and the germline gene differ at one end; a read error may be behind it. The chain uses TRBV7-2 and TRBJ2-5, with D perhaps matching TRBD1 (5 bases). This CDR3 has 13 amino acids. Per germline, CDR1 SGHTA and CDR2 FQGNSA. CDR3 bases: TGTGCCAGCAGTTTAGTAGGGGTGGAGACCCAGTACTTC. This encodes CASSLVGVETQYF.

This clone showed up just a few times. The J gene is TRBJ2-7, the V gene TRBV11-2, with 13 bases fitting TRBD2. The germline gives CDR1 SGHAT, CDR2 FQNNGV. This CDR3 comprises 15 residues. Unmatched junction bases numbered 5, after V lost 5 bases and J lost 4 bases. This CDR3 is CASSQRLAGGYEQYF. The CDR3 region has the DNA TGTGCCAGCAGCCAGAGACTAGCGGGAGGTTACGAGCAGTACTTC.

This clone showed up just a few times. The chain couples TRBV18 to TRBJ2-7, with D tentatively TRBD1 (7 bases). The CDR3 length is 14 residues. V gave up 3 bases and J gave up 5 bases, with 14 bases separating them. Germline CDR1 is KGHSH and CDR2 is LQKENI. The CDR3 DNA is TGTGCCAGCTCACCGGGCAGGGGGGTTCACGAGCAGTACTTC. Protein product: CASSPGRGVHEQYF.

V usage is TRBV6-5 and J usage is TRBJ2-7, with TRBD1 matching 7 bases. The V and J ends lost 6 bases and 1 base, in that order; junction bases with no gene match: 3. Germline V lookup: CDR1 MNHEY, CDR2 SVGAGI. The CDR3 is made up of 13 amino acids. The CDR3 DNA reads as TGTGCCAGCAGCGGGACAGAGTCCTACGAGCAGTACTTC. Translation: CASSGTESYEQYF.

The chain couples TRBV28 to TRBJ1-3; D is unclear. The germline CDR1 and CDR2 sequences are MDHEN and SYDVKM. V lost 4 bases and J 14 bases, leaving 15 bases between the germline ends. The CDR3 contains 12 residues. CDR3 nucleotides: TGTGCCAGCAGTTCCTCGGACCTCCTTTTATATTTT. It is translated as CASSSSDLLLYF.

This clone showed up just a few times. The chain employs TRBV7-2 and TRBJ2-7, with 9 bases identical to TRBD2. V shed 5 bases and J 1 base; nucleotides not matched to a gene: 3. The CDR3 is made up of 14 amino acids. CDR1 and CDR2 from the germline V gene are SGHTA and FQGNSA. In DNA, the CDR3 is TGTGCCAGCAGCCCGAGCGGGAGGTCCTACGAGCAGTACTTC. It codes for CASSPSGRSYEQYF.

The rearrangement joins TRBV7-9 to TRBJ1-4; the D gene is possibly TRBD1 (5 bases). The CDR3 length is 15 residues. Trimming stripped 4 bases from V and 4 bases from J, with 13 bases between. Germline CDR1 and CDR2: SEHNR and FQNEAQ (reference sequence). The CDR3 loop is CASSYGGTHNEKLFF. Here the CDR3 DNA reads TGTGCCAGCAGCTACGGAGGGACGCATAATGAAAAACTGTTTTTT. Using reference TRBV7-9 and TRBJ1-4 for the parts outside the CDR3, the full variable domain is DTGVSQNPRHKITKRGQNVTFRCDPISEHNRLYWYRQTLGQGPEFLTYFQNEAQLEKSRLLSDRFSAERPKGSFSTLEIQRTEQGDSAMYLCASSYGGTHNEKLFFGSGTQLSVL.

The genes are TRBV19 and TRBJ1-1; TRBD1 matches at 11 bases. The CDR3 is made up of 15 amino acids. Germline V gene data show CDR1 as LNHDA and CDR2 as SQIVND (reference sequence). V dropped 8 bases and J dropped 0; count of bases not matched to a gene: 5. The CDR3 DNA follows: TGTGCCAGTTGGCGGACAGGGGGCATGAACACTGAAGCTTTCTTT. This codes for CASWRTGGMNTEAFF.

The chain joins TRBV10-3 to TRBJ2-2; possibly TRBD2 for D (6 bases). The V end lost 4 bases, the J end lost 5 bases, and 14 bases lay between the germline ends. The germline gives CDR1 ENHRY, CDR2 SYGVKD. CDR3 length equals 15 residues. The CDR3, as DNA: TGTGCCATCAGTGTTGCGGGATGGGTTACCGGGGAGCTGTTTTTT. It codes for CAISVAGWVTGELFF.

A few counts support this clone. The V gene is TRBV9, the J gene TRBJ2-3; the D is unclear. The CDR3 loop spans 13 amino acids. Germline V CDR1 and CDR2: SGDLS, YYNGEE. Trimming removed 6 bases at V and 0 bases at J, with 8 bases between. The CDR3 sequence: CASNRQSTDTQYF. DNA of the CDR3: TGTGCCAGCAACCGCCAAAGCACAGATACGCAGTATTTT.

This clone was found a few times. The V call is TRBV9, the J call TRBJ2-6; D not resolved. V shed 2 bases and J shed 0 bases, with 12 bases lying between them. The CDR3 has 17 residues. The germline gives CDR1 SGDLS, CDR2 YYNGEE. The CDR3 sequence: CASSVRPLPSGANVLTF. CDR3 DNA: TGTGCCAGCAGCGTCCGTCCACTGCCCTCTGGGGCCAACGTCCTGACTTTC. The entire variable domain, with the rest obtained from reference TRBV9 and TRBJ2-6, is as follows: DSGVTQTPKHLITATGQRVTLRCSPRSGDLSVYWYQQSLDQGLQFLIQYYNGEERAKGNILERFSAQQFPDLHSELNLSSLELGDSALYFCASSVRPLPSGANVLTFGAGSRLTVL.

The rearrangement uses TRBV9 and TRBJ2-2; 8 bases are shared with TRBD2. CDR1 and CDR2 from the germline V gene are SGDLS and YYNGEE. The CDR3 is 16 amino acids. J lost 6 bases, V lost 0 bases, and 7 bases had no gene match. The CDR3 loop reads CASSVGAGVLAGELFF. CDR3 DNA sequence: TGTGCCAGCAGCGTAGGAGCGGGAGTTTTAGCCGGGGAGCTGTTTTTT.

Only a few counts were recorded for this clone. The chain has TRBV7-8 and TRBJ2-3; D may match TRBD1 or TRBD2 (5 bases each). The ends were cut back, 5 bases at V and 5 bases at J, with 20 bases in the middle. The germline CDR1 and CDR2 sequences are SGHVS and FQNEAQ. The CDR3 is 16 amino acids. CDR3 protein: CASSPRLKAGGDTQYF. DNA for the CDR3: TGTGCCAGCAGCCCTAGGTTGAAAGCTGGGGGAGATACGCAGTATTTT.

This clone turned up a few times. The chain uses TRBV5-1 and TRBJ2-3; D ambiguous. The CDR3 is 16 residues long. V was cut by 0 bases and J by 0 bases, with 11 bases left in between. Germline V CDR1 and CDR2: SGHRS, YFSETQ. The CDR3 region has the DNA TGCGCCAGCAGCTTGGATACAGTGAGGAGCACAGATACGCAGTATTTT. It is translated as CASSLDTVRSTDTQYF.

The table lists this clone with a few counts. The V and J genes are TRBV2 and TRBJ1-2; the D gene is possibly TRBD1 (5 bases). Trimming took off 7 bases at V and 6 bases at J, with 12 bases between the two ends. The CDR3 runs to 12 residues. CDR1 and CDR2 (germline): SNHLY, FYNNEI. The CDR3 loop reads CASKSGGHGYTF. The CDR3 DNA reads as TGTGCCAGCAAAAGTGGGGGACATGGCTACACCTTC.

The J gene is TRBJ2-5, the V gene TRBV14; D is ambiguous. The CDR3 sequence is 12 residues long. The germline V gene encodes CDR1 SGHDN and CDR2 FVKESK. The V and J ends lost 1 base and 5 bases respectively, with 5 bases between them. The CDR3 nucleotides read TGTGCCAGCAGCCAAGTTGTCGAGACCCAGTACTTC. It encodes CASSQVVETQYF.

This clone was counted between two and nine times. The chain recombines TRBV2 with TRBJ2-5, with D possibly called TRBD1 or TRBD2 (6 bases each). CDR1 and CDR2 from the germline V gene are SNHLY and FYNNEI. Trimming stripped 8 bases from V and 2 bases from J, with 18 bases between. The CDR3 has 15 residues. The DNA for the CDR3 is TGTGCCAGCCGCAAGGGGGAGGTGGTTCAAGAGACCCAGTACTTC. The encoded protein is CASRKGEVVQETQYF.

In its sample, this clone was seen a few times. CDR3 in DNA: TGTGCCAGCAGTCCGCTAGCGGGAGTTCGAATTGAGCAGTTCTTC. This gives the protein CASSPLAGVRIEQFF. This chain links TRBV4-2 with TRBJ2-1; 10 nucleotides agree with TRBD2. Germline V gives CDR1 LGHNA, CDR2 YNFKEQ. J lost 9 bases, V lost 6 bases, and 11 bases had no gene match. The CDR3 is 15 amino acids.

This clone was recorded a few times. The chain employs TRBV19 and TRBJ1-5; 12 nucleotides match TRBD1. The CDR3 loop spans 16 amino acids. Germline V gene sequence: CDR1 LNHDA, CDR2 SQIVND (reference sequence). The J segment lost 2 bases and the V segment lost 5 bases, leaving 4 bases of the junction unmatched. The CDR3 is CASSGTGGVRNQPQHF. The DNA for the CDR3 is TGTGCCAGTAGTGGGACAGGGGGCGTACGCAATCAGCCCCAGCATTTT.

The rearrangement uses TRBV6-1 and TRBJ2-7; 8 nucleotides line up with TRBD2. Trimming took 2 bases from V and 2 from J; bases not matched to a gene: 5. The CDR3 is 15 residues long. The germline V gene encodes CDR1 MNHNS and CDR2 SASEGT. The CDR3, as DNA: TGTGCCAGCAGTGAAAATAGCGGGGATACCTACGAGCAGTACTTC. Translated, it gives CASSENSGDTYEQYF.

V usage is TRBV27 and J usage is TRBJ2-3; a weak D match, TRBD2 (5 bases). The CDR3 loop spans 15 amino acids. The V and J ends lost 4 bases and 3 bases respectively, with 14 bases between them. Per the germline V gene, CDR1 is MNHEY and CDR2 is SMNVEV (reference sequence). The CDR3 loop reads CASSWRVRGTDTQYF. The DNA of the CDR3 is TGTGCCAGCAGTTGGCGGGTGAGAGGGACAGATACGCAGTATTTT.

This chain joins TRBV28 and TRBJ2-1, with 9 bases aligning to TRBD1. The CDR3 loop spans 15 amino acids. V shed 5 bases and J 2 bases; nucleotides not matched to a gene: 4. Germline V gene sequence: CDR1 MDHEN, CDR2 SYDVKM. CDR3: CASSHRDRAYNEQFF. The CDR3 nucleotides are TGTGCCAGCAGTCACCGGGACAGGGCCTACAATGAGCAGTTCTTC.

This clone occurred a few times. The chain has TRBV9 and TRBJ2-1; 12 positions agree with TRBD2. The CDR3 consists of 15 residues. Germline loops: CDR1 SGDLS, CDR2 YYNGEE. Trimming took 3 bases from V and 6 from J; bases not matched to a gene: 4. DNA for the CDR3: TGTGCCAGCAGCGCCGGGACTAGCGGGTTCAATGAGCAGTTCTTC. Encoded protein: CASSAGTSGFNEQFF. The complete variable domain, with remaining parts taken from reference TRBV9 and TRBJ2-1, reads DSGVTQTPKHLITATGQRVTLRCSPRSGDLSVYWYQQSLDQGLQFLIQYYNGEERAKGNILERFSAQQFPDLHSELNLSSLELGDSALYFCASSAGTSGFNEQFFGPGTRLTVL.

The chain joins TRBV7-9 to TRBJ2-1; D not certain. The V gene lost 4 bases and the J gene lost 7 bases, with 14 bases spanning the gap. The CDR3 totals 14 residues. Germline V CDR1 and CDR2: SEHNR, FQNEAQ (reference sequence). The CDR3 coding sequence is TGTGCCAGCAGCTCGGGTGCCCTCTGGAATGAGCAGTTCTTC. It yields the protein CASSSGALWNEQFF.

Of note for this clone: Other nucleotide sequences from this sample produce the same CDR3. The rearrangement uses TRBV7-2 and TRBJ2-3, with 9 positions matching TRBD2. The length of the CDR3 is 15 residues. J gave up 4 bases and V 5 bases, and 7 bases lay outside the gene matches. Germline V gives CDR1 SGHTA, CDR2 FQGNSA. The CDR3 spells CASSPWGLASDTQYF. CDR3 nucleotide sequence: TGTGCCAGCAGCCCCTGGGGACTAGCTTCAGATACGCAGTATTTT.

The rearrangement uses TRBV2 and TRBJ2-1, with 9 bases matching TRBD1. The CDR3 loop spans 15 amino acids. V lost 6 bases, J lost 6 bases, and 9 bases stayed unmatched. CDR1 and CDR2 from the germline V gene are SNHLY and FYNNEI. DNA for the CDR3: TGTGCCAGCAGGGCCCGGACAGGGGTGGGCAATGAGCAGTTCTTC. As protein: CASRARTGVGNEQFF.

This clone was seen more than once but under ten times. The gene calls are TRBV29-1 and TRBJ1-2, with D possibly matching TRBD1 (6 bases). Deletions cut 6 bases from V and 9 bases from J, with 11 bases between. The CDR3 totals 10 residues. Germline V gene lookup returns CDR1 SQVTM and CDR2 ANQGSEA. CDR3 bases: TGCAGCGTGGGGGACAAGAGCTACACCTTC. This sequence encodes CSVGDKSYTF.